The rows below give T cell receptor beta chains drawn from one sample of a study of identical twins. TCRdb used MiXCR to reprocess the 5' RACE reads, holding one entry per CDR3 protein. The sample consists of 640,000 or so distinct CDR3 sequences, roughly 6% of them appearing once. Source material: naive T cells sorted from blood. The receptor source for this set is a young man in good health. CDR3s include the opening cysteine and the closing phenylalanine or tryptophan. D genes are given only for firm matches. Only some rows state a clone size, as once, few, many or a class for expanded clones.

>TRBJ2-2|15|TRBV5-1|-|-
TGCGCCAGCAGCCCGAGGGCGGCGAACACCGGGGAGCTGTTTTTT
CASSPRAANTGELFF
>TRBJ2-1|14|TRBV5-1|many|-
TGCGCCAGCAGCTTGGGTGGGGCGAACAATGAGCAGTTCTTC
CASSLGGANNEQFF
>TRBJ2-2|14|TRBV5-6|many|-
TGTGCCAGCAGCCTTACTGGTTCGGCCGGGGAGCTGTTTTTT
CASSLTGSAGELFF
>TRBJ2-1|18|TRBV20-1|many|TRBD2
TGCAGTGCTGAAAGCGGGAGGATGGGGGATTATTGGGACAATGAGCAGTTCTTC
CSAESGRMGDYWDNEQFF
>TRBJ2-1|14|TRBV6-5|many|-
TGTGCCAGCGGTTGGTTAAGCTCCTACAATGAGCAGTTCTTC
CASGWLSSYNEQFF
>TRBJ2-1|17|TRBV5-5|many|-
TGTGCCAGCAGCTTGCGGCTACAGGGATTGTCCTACAATGAGCAGTTCTTC
CASSLRLQGLSYNEQFF
>TRBJ2-2|14|TRBV30|-|-
TGTGCCCGGACAACGGGGGAGAACACCGGGGAGCTGTTTTTT
CARTTGENTGELFF
>TRBJ1-1|13|TRBV20-1|many|-
TGCAGTGCTAGAGCTACGTTGTCCACTGAAGCTTTCTTT
CSARATLSTEAFF
>TRBJ1-3|17|TRBV7-2|many|-
TGTGCCAGCAGCTTAGTTGAGGGAATAATATCTGGAAACACCATATATTTT
CASSLVEGIISGNTIYF
>TRBJ2-5|16|TRBV27|few|TRBD2
TGTGCCAGCAGTTCGTTAGCGGGGCTAGGTGTGGAGACCCAGTACTTC
CASSSLAGLGVETQYF
>TRBJ1-1|18|TRBV11-1|few|-
TGTGCCAGCAGCCCCTCGGTGGGAGTCCTCGGCCGGAACACTGAAGCTTTCTTT
CASSPSVGVLGRNTEAFF
>TRBJ2-1|14|TRBV6-2/TRBV6-3|few|TRBD1
TGTGCCAGCAGAGGACAGGGGGCGGTTTATGAGCAGTTCTTC
CASRGQGAVYEQFF
>TRBJ2-1|13|TRBV25-1|many|-
TGTGCCAGCAGTGTTGCGGGGTTTAATGAGCAGTTCTTC
CASSVAGFNEQFF
>TRBJ1-2|12|TRBV29-1|-|-
TGCAGCGTTGTTTGGGAGTTCTATGGCTACACCTTC
CSVVWEFYGYTF
>TRBJ2-5|13|TRBV29-1|-|-
TGCAGCGTTTTGATGGGCTTTCAAGAGACCCAGTACTTC
CSVLMGFQETQYF
>TRBJ1-5|16|TRBV15|many|-
TGTGCCACCAGCAGAGGCCCTCCTAGGGGGGATCAGCCCCAGCATTTT
CATSRGPPRGDQPQHF
>TRBJ2-4|15|TRBV20-1|few|-
TGCAGTGCTAGAGGGCCGGGAGGGGGCGAAAACATTCAGTACTTC
CSARGPGGGENIQYF